The 10 T cell receptor beta chains reported below all come from one sample, sequenced in a study of shared clonotypes between healthy human individuals. This table comes from immunoSEQ multiplex PCR, and its TCRdb copy is limited to in-frame clones, with some not included. The repertoire consists of about 520,000 clones, with 95% to 96% occurring once and the leading ten covering 0.05% to 0.08%. Sequenced sample: naive CD4+ T cells sorted from blood. Subset of the sample: CD45RA+ positively selected. These receptors were obtained from a young woman in good health.

Notes on this clone: Other DNA sequences from this sample encode an identical CDR3 as well. V is TRBV4-1 and J is TRBJ1-4, with unresolved D. The CDR3 totals 12 residues. Per the germline V gene, CDR1 is MGHRA and CDR2 is YSYEKL. V was clipped by 1 base and J by 8 bases, with 5 bases between them. In DNA, the CDR3 is TGCGCCAGCAGCCAAGTAGGGGAAAAACTGTTTTTT. It is translated as CASSQVGEKLFF.

This clone has only one observation. V gene TRBV5-5 combines with J gene TRBJ1-2; TRBD1 agrees at 8 bases. With 4 bases clipped from V and 6 bases from J, the junction kept 8 bases outside the gene matches. The length of the CDR3 is 14 residues. CDR1 is SGHKS, CDR2 YYEKEE, per germline (reference sequence). The chain's CDR3 is CASSVGQVWHGYTF. The CDR3 bases are TGTGCCAGCAGCGTGGGACAGGTCTGGCATGGCTACACCTTC.

The gene calls are TRBV7-9 and TRBJ2-7, with D hard to call. The CDR3 runs to 14 residues. Germline V gene sequence: CDR1 SEHNR, CDR2 FQNEAQ (reference sequence). V lost 5 bases and J lost 0, with 11 bases in between. This chain's CDR3 is CASSPGHPSYEQYF. DNA for the CDR3: TGTGCCAGCAGCCCCGGGCACCCCTCCTACGAGCAGTACTTC.

The rearrangement uses TRBV19 and TRBJ2-1, with D possibly matching TRBD2 (5 bases). Germline CDR1 is LNHDA and CDR2 is SQIVND (reference sequence). V was clipped by 5 bases and J by 9 bases, with 14 bases between them. The CDR3 extends over 13 amino acids. The CDR3: CASSPRAPGEQFF. CDR3 bases: TGTGCCAGTAGTCCGAGGGCCCCTGGTGAGCAGTTCTTC.

Concerning this clone: The junction differs from germline at one of its ends, possibly a read error. CDR3 loop: CANSQDSSGANVLTF. The CDR3 bases are TGTGCCAACAGTCAGGACAGCTCTGGGGCCAACGTCCTGACTTTC. The chain combines TRBV6-1 with TRBJ2-6, with D maybe TRBD1 (6 bases). The CDR3 covers 15 residues. The V gene's germline CDR1 is MNHNS and CDR2 SASEGT.

The chain recombines TRBV7-6 with TRBJ1-6; a possible D gene is TRBD1 (6 bases). V dropped 1 base and J dropped 5 bases, with 12 bases sitting between them. The germline V gene has CDR1 SGHVS and CDR2 FNYEAQ. The CDR3 totals 16 residues. CDR3 DNA: TGTGCCAGCAGCTTAGAGGGGCAGGGGAATAATTCACCCCTCCACTTT. Translated: CASSLEGQGNNSPLHF. Combining the CDR3 with reference TRBV7-6 and TRBJ1-6 gives the whole variable domain GAGVSQSPRYKVTKRGQDVALRCDPISGHVSLYWYRQALGQGPEFLTYFNYEAQQDKSGLPNDRFSAERPEGSISTLTIQRTEQRDSAMYRCASSLEGQGNNSPLHFGNGTRLTVT.

The chain carries TRBV18 and TRBJ2-5; 7 bases are a match to TRBD1. With 11 bases clipped from V and 1 base from J, the junction kept 13 bases outside the gene matches. Germline-derived CDR1 and CDR2 are KGHSH and LQKENI. The CDR3 extends over 15 amino acids. The CDR3 loop is CASEGASGAQETQYF. The CDR3 DNA reads as TGTGCCTCCGAGGGGGCGAGCGGAGCCCAAGAGACCCAGTACTTC.

This chain connects TRBV5-1 to TRBJ2-7, with 12 bases identical to TRBD1. This CDR3 has 19 amino acids. The trim removed 3 bases at V and 4 bases at J, leaving 17 bases unmatched. The V gene's germline CDR1 is SGHRS and CDR2 YFSETQ. The CDR3 bases are TGCGCCAGCAGCTCCCCTGGGGACAGGGGGCTCTCAATCGATTACGAGCAGTACTTC. It specifies CASSSPGDRGLSIDYEQYF.

The rearrangement joins TRBV19 to TRBJ2-3; 7 nucleotides line up with TRBD2. The CDR3 extends over 14 amino acids. Germline CDR1 reads LNHDA; CDR2 reads SQIVND (reference sequence). Germline trimming cut 8 bases from V and 7 bases from J; bases unmatched to any gene: 12. CDR3 nucleotide sequence: TGTGCCAGTGCCAGCGGGATTTCCACCAATACGCAGTATTTT. Its protein is CASASGISTNTQYF.

This chain uses TRBV7-2 with TRBJ2-5; TRBD1 might be the D (5 bases). V was trimmed by 4 bases and J by 1 base, leaving 13 bases between them. This CDR3 comprises 15 residues. The germline gives CDR1 SGHTA, CDR2 FQGNSA. The CDR3 here is CASSSPRVSQETQYF. Here the CDR3 DNA reads TGTGCCAGCAGCTCCCCCAGGGTGAGCCAAGAGACCCAGTACTTC.